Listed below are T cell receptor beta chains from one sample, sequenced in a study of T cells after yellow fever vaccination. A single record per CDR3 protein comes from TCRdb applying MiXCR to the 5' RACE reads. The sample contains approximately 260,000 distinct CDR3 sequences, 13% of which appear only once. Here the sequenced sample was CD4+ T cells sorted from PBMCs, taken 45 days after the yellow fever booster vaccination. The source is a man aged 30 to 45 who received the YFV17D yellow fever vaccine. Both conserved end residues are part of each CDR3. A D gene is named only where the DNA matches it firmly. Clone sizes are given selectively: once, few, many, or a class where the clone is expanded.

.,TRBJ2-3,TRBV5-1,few,CASRGAGSTTDTQYF,TGCGCCAGCAGGGGAGCAGGGTCCACCACAGATACGCAGTATTTT
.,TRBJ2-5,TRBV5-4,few,CASGAVQETQYF,TGTGCCAGCGGGGCAGTTCAAGAGACCCAGTACTTC
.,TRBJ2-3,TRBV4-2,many,CASSQDRRDTQYF,TGTGCCAGCAGCCAAGATCGCAGGGATACGCAGTATTTT
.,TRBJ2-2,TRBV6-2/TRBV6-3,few,CASSVDRTTGELFF,TGTGCCAGCAGTGTCGACAGGACCACCGGGGAGCTGTTTTTT
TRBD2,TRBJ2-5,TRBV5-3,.,CARRKGLAVGHRETQYF,TGTGCCAGAAGGAAAGGACTAGCGGTAGGCCACCGGGAGACCCAGTACTTC
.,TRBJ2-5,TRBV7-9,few,CASSNSGIQETQYF,TGTGCCAGCAGCAACTCAGGGATCCAAGAGACCCAGTACTTC
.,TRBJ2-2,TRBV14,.,CASSQRPGAISRNTGELFF,TGTGCCAGCAGCCAGCGCCCTGGTGCGATCAGCAGGAACACCGGGGAGCTGTTTTTT
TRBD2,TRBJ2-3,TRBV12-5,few,CASGPIRKAGEGWDTQYF,TGTGCTAGTGGCCCCATTCGCAAAGCGGGAGAAGGCTGGGATACGCAGTATTTT
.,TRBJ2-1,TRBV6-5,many,CASSYSAGPYNEQFF,TGTGCCAGCAGTTACTCCGCGGGGCCCTACAATGAGCAGTTCTTC
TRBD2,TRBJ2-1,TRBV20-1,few,CSAHTYQPGTSGRAGFF,TGCAGTGCCCACACATATCAACCCGGGACTAGCGGGAGGGCCGGATTCTTC
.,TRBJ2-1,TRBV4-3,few,CASSQVSRNEQFF,TGCGCCAGCAGCCAAGTGAGTCGTAATGAGCAGTTCTTC
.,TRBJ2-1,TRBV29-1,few,CSVDSTSSNEQFF,TGCAGCGTTGATTCGACTAGTTCCAATGAGCAGTTCTTC
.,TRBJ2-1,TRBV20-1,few,CSARGISSYNEQFF,TGCAGTGCTAGAGGGATAAGCTCCTACAATGAGCAGTTCTTC
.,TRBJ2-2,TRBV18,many,CASSPGTLNTGELFF,TGTGCCAGCTCACCAGGCACCCTCAACACCGGGGAGCTGTTTTTT
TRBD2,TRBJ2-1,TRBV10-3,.,CAIRAAGSFFDF,TGTGCCATCAGGGCAGCGGGATCCTTCTTTGACTTC
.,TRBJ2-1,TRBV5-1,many,CASSLGDSYNEQFF,TGCGCCAGCAGCTTGGGGGACTCATACAATGAGCAGTTCTTC
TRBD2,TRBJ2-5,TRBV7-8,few,CASSLTGTSGETQYF,TGTGCCAGCAGCTTAACCGGGACTAGCGGAGAGACCCAGTACTTC
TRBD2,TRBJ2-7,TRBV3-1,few,CASKKTSGPHEQYF,TGTGCCAGCAAAAAGACTAGCGGACCTCACGAGCAGTACTTC
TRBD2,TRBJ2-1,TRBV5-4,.,CASSHQAGVEQFF,TGTGCCAGCAGCCACCAAGCGGGAGTGGAGCAGTTCTTC
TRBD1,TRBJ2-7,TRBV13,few,CASSFPTGKGSYEQYF,TGTGCCAGCAGCTTCCCGACAGGGAAGGGCTCCTACGAGCAGTACTTC
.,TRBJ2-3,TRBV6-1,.,CASSVRTSDTQYF,TGTGCCAGCAGTGTCCGTACTTCAGATACGCAGTATTTT
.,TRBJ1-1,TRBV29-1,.,CSVELWQVNTEAFF,TGCAGCGTCGAGCTTTGGCAGGTGAACACTGAAGCTTTCTTT
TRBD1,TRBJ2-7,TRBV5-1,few,CASSRDRDNVQYF,TGCGCCAGCAGCAGGGACAGGGATAATGTGCAGTACTTC
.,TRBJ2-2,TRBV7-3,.,CASSRRGTGELFF,TGTGCCAGCAGCCGGCGAGGAACCGGGGAGCTGTTTTTT
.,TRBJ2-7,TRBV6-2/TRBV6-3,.,CASEAQGTYEQYF,TGTGCCTCCGAGGCACAGGGCACGTACGAGCAGTACTTC
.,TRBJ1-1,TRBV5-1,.,CASSLALRENTEAFF,TGCGCCAGCAGCTTGGCCCTCAGGGAGAACACTGAAGCTTTCTTT
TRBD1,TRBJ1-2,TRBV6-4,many,CASSDDRTGWCYTF,TGTGCCAGCAGTGACGACCGGACAGGGTGGTGCTACACCTTC
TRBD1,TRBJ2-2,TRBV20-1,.,CSASATGGNTGELFF,TGCAGTGCTAGTGCGACAGGGGGTAACACCGGGGAGCTGTTTTTT
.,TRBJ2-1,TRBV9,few,CASSVGRDSPRQFF,TGTGCCAGCAGCGTAGGGCGGGACTCTCCTCGGCAGTTCTTC
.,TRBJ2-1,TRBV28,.,CASWSWGRGFDEQFF,TGTGCCAGTTGGTCCTGGGGGCGGGGTTTCGATGAGCAGTTCTTC
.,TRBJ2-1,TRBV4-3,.,CASSQGPGYNEQFF,TGCGCCAGCAGTCAAGGGCCCGGTTACAATGAGCAGTTCTTC
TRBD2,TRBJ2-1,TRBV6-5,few,CASSYSSPTSGVYNEQFF,TGTGCCAGCAGTTACTCGAGTCCGACTAGCGGGGTATACAATGAGCAGTTCTTC
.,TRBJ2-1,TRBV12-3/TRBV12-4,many,CASSPRPGPLVF,TGTGCCAGCAGTCCTCGCCCGGGACCCTTAGTCTTC
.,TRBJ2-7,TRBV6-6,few,CASRDRQAYEQYF,TGTGCCAGCAGGGACCGACAGGCATACGAGCAGTACTTC
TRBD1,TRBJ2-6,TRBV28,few,CASSFGDLRGLPGANVLTF,TGTGCCAGCAGTTTCGGAGACCTCAGGGGGCTTCCTGGGGCCAACGTCCTGACTTTC
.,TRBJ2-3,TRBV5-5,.,CASSLGPADTDTQYF,TGTGCCAGCAGCTTGGGACCCGCGGACACAGATACGCAGTATTTT
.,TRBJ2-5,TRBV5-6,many,CASSLSGGETQYF,TGTGCCAGCAGCTTATCGGGTGGTGAGACCCAGTACTTC
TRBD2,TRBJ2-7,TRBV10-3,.,CAISPLVAGDSEQYF,TGTGCCATCAGCCCCTTGGTAGCGGGTGATTCGGAGCAGTACTTC
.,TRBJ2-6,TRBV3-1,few,CASSHILGSGANVLTF,TGTGCCAGCAGCCATATTTTGGGGTCTGGGGCCAACGTCCTGACTTTC